This T cell receptor beta chain was captured by sequencing in a study of patients and donors after allogeneic stem cell transplantation (TCRdb year 2020). This clonotype was seen a handful of times. Its specific antigen is unknown. One base away there is no much larger clone; base qualities are not given. Trimming removed 0 bases from V and 0 bases from J, leaving 10 bases between the germline ends. CDR1 SGHDT and CDR2 YYEEEE are derived from the germline V gene. The CDR3 starts with the cysteine, ends with the phenylalanine, and has 15 residues. Only the CDR3 portion is preserved as DNA: 45 bases, with reading frame beginning at the first base. The receptor library was made with RT-PCR. The sequencer listed for this sample is NextSeq 550. TCRdb reran the public reads through fastp at Q25 and MiXCR, keeping productive beta chains. Every entry covers one CDR3 protein and lists the most common genes and DNA from its rows. The sample includes 70,000 to 85,000 distinct CDR3 sequences, with approximately 26% observed a single time. The top ten hold around 27% of the sample.

The chain links TRBV5-6 with TRBJ2-7, with a tentative D gene TRBD1 over 6 matching bases. This clonotype originated in a human donor who was either an allogeneic HSCT recipient or a stem cell or donor lymphocyte infusion donor (not recorded which). It is not recorded whose cells these are; they may come from a transplant donor. Sequencing was carried out using blood, either unsorted or a sorted T cell fraction (not recorded which). The nucleotide sequence is given as TGTGCCAGCAGCTTGGCTGGGGACAACTCCTACGAGCAGTACTTC. It specifies CASSLAGDNSYEQYF.